The sequence of this TCR beta chain was determined in a study of T cells in Graves' hyperthyroidism and ophthalmopathy. Amplification yielded TCR beta CDR3 regions, with RNA transcripts as the source. TCR CDR3 underwent first-round RT-PCR with the HTBI primer set. TCRdb reanalysed the multiplex PCR reads using MiXCR and keeps one entry per CDR3 protein. Of approximately 630,000 distinct CDR3 sequences listed, 15% to 20% are singletons. This clonotype showed up many times. This CDR3 has 15 amino acids. Looked up from germline, CDR1 is MNHNS and CDR2 is SASEGT. Deletions cut 7 bases from V and 3 bases from J, with 16 bases between.

The chain couples TRBV6-1 to TRBJ1-3; weak D call: TRBD1 (5 bases). The TCR sequence derives from a woman between 25 and 40 years old with Graves' hyperthyroidism. Input material: blood. The CDR3 spells CASTPRGGYGNTIYF. For the CDR3, the DNA is TGTGCCAGCACCCCGCGGGGGGGGTATGGAAACACCATATATTTT.